These T cell receptor beta chains were read from a single sample in a study of beta chain features in type 1 diabetes. The repertoire was sequenced with immunoSEQ multiplex PCR; TCRdb's copy has only in-frame clones and lacks some. The sample has 300,000 to 450,000 clones, around an eighth seen once; the top ten hold over 0.008%. The sample was naive CD4+ T cells from blood. The source is a woman under 30 with type 1 diabetes. The CDR3 runs from the conserved cysteine through the conserved F or W. Each record gives: J gene, clone size, V gene, CDR3 length, D gene, CDR3 protein, CDR3 DNA. The D gene is left open where the match is weak. Clone size is stated in some rows and not others, as once, few, many or a class when expanded.

TRBJ2-7 few TRBV29-1 12 . CSAEGVSYEQYF TGCAGCGCCGAGGGGGTCTCCTACGAGCAGTACTTC
TRBJ1-1 few TRBV5-4 13 TRBD1 CASSPDRVTEAFF TGTGCCAGCAGTCCTGACAGGGTCACTGAAGCTTTCTTT
TRBJ2-5 . TRBV2 12 . CASRGLQETQYF TGTGCCAGCAGGGGCTTACAAGAGACCCAGTACTTC
TRBJ2-7 few TRBV25-1 15 TRBD1 CASSESAGGSYEQYF TGTGCCAGCAGTGAATCGGCAGGGGGCTCCTACGAGCAGTACTTC
TRBJ2-3 . TRBV6-5 14 . CASSRSGDTDTQYF TGTGCCAGCTCCCGATCGGGAGACACAGATACGCAGTATTTT
TRBJ1-2 few TRBV4-3 13 . CASSPTGSYGYTF TGCGCCAGCAGCCCCACAGGGTCCTATGGCTACACCTTC
TRBJ2-3 . TRBV7-9 13 . CASSPSGTDTQYF TGTGCCAGCAGCCCATCAGGCACAGATACGCAGTATTTT
TRBJ2-7 few TRBV11-2 15 TRBD1 CASSPTRQGGYEQYF TGTGCCAGCAGCCCTACCCGACAGGGGGGGTACGAGCAGTACTTC
TRBJ2-1 few TRBV4-1 17 TRBD2 CASSQDGSGRASNEQFF TGCGCCAGCAGCCAAGACGGTAGCGGGAGGGCCAGCAATGAGCAGTTCTTC
TRBJ1-4 . TRBV7-9 14 TRBD1 CASSQRTGNEKLFF TGTGCCAGCAGCCAACGGACAGGGAATGAAAAACTGTTTTTT
TRBJ2-1 few TRBV28 12 . CASSLLSREQFF TGTGCCAGCAGCCTTCTTAGTCGTGAGCAGTTCTTC
TRBJ1-5 few TRBV7-2 15 TRBD1 CASRYTGASNQPQHF TGTGCCAGCAGATATACAGGGGCGAGCAATCAGCCCCAGCATTTT
TRBJ2-5 . TRBV9 13 . CASSTTPGGTQYF TGTGCCAGCAGTACCACTCCTGGTGGGACCCAGTACTTC
TRBJ2-1 . TRBV19 12 TRBD1 CASSVQGVEQFF TGTGCCAGTAGTGTCCAGGGGGTTGAGCAGTTCTTC
TRBJ2-2 . TRBV5-1 17 TRBD2 CASSLPGLAGGTGELFF TGCGCCAGCAGCCTACCGGGACTAGCGGGGGGCACCGGGGAGCTGTTTTTT
TRBJ1-5 . TRBV7-2 16 . CASSLTGLGGNQPQHF TGTGCCAGCAGCTTGACAGGTCTTGGGGGCAATCAGCCCCAGCATTTT
TRBJ1-2 . TRBV6-1 13 TRBD1 CASSADRGYGYTF TGTGCCAGCAGTGCAGACAGGGGCTATGGCTACACCTTC
TRBJ1-2 . TRBV4-2 15 . CASSQDLSTDFGYTF TGTGCCAGCAGCCAAGATCTTAGCACGGATTTTGGCTACACCTTC
TRBJ1-1 . TRBV28 15 . CASSPPTAGNTEAFF TGTGCCAGCAGTCCGCCGACCGCGGGGAACACTGAAGCTTTCTTT
TRBJ2-7 few TRBV5-1 16 . CASSLSQPGLSYEQYF TGCGCCAGCAGCTTATCACAGCCCGGCCTCTCCTACGAGCAGTACTTC
TRBJ1-2 . TRBV27 14 . CASSFRISNYGYTF TGTGCCAGCAGTTTTAGAATATCCAACTATGGCTACACCTTC
TRBJ1-5 few TRBV6-6 15 . CASSPDRYMDQPQHF TGTGCCAGCAGTCCTGACAGGTACATGGATCAGCCCCAGCATTTT
TRBJ1-5 . TRBV30 17 . CAPGESQDRLPHQPQHF TGTGCTCCGGGGGAGTCGCAGGACCGGCTTCCTCATCAGCCCCAGCATTTT
TRBJ2-2 . TRBV5-4 14 . CASSGLEDTGELFF TGTGCCAGCAGCGGGCTCGAAGACACCGGGGAGCTGTTTTTT
TRBJ2-1 few TRBV5-8 14 . CASSPSQASYEQFF TGTGCCAGCAGCCCCTCGCAGGCCTCGTATGAGCAGTTCTTC
TRBJ2-3 . TRBV13 15 . CASSFPGHTLDTQYF TGTGCCAGCAGCTTTCCGGGACATACCCTAGATACGCAGTATTTT
TRBJ2-7 few TRBV11-2 16 . CASSNTQGAGSYEQYF TGTGCCAGCAGTAACACCCAGGGCGCCGGCTCCTACGAGCAGTACTTC
TRBJ2-7 . TRBV25-1 13 TRBD1 CASRNRGLHEQYF TGTGCCAGCAGAAACAGGGGCCTACACGAGCAGTACTTC
TRBJ2-5 few TRBV9 14 . CASSVGGREETQYF TGTGCCAGCAGCGTAGGGGGGCGGGAAGAGACCCAGTACTTC
TRBJ2-1 . TRBV6-5 13 . CASSYDIYNEQFF TGTGCCAGCAGTTACGACATTTACAATGAGCAGTTCTTC